These 27 T cell receptor beta chains share one sample of origin, sequenced in a study of Ad26.COV2.S vaccination and SARS-CoV-2 variants (dated by TCRdb to the early 2020s). Libraries were made using the immunoSEQ multiplex PCR assay. Here the immuneACCESS table is served through TCRdb, limited to in-frame sequences with V and J called. Missing clones are a known gap in these copies; in checked studies unresolved V genes cover under half, and the rest lacks a known reason. The sample table shows about 350,000 clones, and about nine tenths are seen once. Together, the top ten hold 6.4% of the sample. Read against the paper, the sample's treatment or condition label means: around 19 received Ad26.COV2.S at low or high dose, single or two shots; a few received placebo; per-sample allocation not given. For vaccine and placebo recipients, repertoires were sequenced using samples collected on day 63 after the first injection.

The starting material was peripheral blood, obtained in a trial of Ad26.COV2.S vaccine versus placebo. These receptors were taken from a person between 18 and 59 years old who received the Ad26.COV2.S COVID-19 vaccine or a placebo.

The chain joins TRBV12-3 or TRBV12-4 to TRBJ1-6, with D hard to call. The CDR3 is made up of 13 amino acids. Trimming stripped 5 bases from V and 6 bases from J, with 8 bases between. The CDR3 here is CASSVFLNSPLHF. The CDR3 DNA sequence: TGTGCCAGCAGTGTATTTCTTAATTCACCCCTCCACTTT.

This clone was counted once. This sequence joins TRBV7-8 and TRBJ1-2, with TRBD1 matching over 7 bases. Germline lookup yields CDR1 SGHVS and CDR2 FQNEAQ. The V and J ends lost 5 bases and 8 bases, in that order; junction bases with no gene match: 8. This CDR3 has 13 amino acids. CDR3 in DNA: TGTGCCAGCAGCCCAGACAGGGTCGGGGGCTACACCTTC. Protein: CASSPDRVGGYTF.

This sequence joins TRBV6-5 and TRBJ1-6; D might be TRBD1 (6 bases). Per germline, CDR1 MNHEY and CDR2 SVGAGI. The CDR3 totals 14 residues. The V end lost 4 bases, the J end lost 10 bases, and 14 bases lay between the germline ends. CDR3 protein: CASSFRQEGSPLHF. CDR3 bases: TGTGCCAGCAGTTTTAGACAGGAAGGCTCACCCCTCCACTTT.

The chain is built from TRBV2 and TRBJ2-6; the D is unclear. Germline values: CDR1 SNHLY, CDR2 FYNNEI. Trimming shortened V by 8 bases and J by 1 base, and 0 bases separated the two germline ends. The CDR3 extends over 11 amino acids. The CDR3 is CASSGANVLTF. The DNA of the CDR3 is TGTGCCAGCTCTGGGGCCAACGTCCTGACTTTC. Based on the CDR3 plus reference TRBV2 and TRBJ2-6, the full variable domain is EPEVTQTPSHQVTQMGQEVILRCVPISNHLYFYWYRQILGQKVEFLVSFYNNEISEKSEIFDDQFSVERPDGSNFTLKIRSTKLEDSAMYFCASSGANVLTFGAGSRLTVL.

The chain combines TRBV20-1 with TRBJ2-2; TRBD1 matches 9 bases. Germline trimming cut 3 bases from V and 9 bases from J; bases unmatched to any gene: 11. The CDR3 has 15 amino acids. CDR1 is DFQATT, CDR2 SNEGSKA, per germline (reference sequence). DNA for the CDR3: TGCAGTGCTAGTTCGGGGGGACAGGGCAATAGGGAGCTGTTTTTT. Amino acid sequence: CSASSGGQGNRELFF.

V usage is TRBV4-1 and J usage is TRBJ1-3; D gene unclear. This CDR3 is built from 15 residues. Trimming cost V 0 bases and J 0 bases, with 6 bases left between them. Per germline, CDR1 MGHRA and CDR2 YSYEKL. The CDR3 region is CASSQEPSSGNTIYF. CDR3 bases: TGCGCCAGCAGCCAAGAACCAAGCTCTGGAAACACCATATATTTT.

The rearrangement joins TRBV5-6 to TRBJ1-1; D unclear. CDR1 is SGHDT and CDR2 is YYEEEE in the germline V gene. V was pared by 4 bases and J by 0 bases, with 10 bases between. CDR3 length: 14 residues. CDR3 sequence: CASSVGGMNTEAFF. The CDR3 DNA follows: TGTGCCAGCAGCGTGGGTGGGATGAACACTGAAGCTTTCTTT.

This chain uses TRBV21-1 with TRBJ2-5. TRBV21-1 is listed as a pseudogene. The CDR3 covers 18 residues. The CDR3 is CASSSSVPSGRSWETQYF. The CDR3 coding sequence is TGTGCCAGCAGCTCAAGTGTTCCATCGGGGCGGTCTTGGGAGACCCAGTACTTC.

The rearrangement uses TRBV5-1 and TRBJ1-1; no clear D. The V end lost 0 bases, the J end lost 9 bases, and 12 bases lay between the germline ends. In germline, CDR1 is SGHRS, CDR2 YFSETQ. The CDR3 covers 13 residues. The CDR3 bases are TGCGCCAGCAGCTTGGGCGGGGATTCTAAAGCTTTCTTT. Its protein product is CASSLGGDSKAFF.

A single count supports this clone. Other DNA sequences within the sample encode an identical CDR3. The V gene is TRBV7-2, the J gene TRBJ1-5; 7 bases map to TRBD1. CDR3 length equals 14 residues. The germline CDR1 and CDR2 sequences are SGHTA and FQGNSA. V lost 5 bases, J lost 7 bases, and 8 bases stayed unmatched. CDR3 region: CASSLDRVGQPQHF. CDR3 sequence (DNA): TGTGCCAGCAGCCTAGACAGGGTCGGACAGCCCCAGCATTTT.

J is TRBJ2-2 and V is TRBV6-4; 14 bases map to TRBD2. The V gene's germline CDR1 is MRHNA and CDR2 SNTAGT. The junction had 13 bases not matched to a gene; V was cut back by 5 bases and J by 5 bases. This CDR3 comprises 19 residues. CDR3 region: CASSLDGLAGGRRTGELFF. The CDR3 nucleotides are TGTGCCAGCAGTTTAGACGGACTAGCGGGAGGCCGGAGGACCGGGGAGCTGTTTTTT.

The chain has TRBV5-5 and TRBJ2-3; TRBD1 aligns across 9 bases. This CDR3 region has 17 residues. The V gene's germline CDR1 is SGHKS and CDR2 YYEKEE (reference sequence). With 5 bases clipped from V and 3 bases from J, the junction kept 13 bases outside the gene matches. The CDR3 here is CASRAYSGTGWTDTQYF. CDR3 coding DNA: TGTGCCAGCAGAGCCTACTCCGGGACAGGGTGGACAGATACGCAGTATTTT.

The J gene is TRBJ2-6, the V gene TRBV18; D is unclear. Germline CDR1 is KGHSH and CDR2 is LQKENI. The CDR3 runs to 14 residues. Trimming cost V 3 bases and J 2 bases, with 5 bases left between them. The CDR3 DNA sequence: TGTGCCAGCTCACCCGAAACTGGGGCCAACGTCCTGACTTTC. It yields the protein CASSPETGANVLTF.

This chain connects TRBV7-3 to TRBJ2-1; TRBD2 matches 10 bases. J was trimmed by 6 bases and V by 6 bases; bases with no gene match: 8. This CDR3 is 15 amino acids long. Germline CDR1 SGHTA, CDR2 FQGTGA. CDR3 protein: CASRPQREGPNEQFF. In DNA, the CDR3 is TGTGCCAGCAGACCACAGCGGGAGGGCCCCAATGAGCAGTTCTTC.

This clone was counted once. V and J are TRBV30 and TRBJ1-1; TRBD1 might be the D (6 bases). Between the trimmed V and J ends, which lost 2 bases and 2 bases, there was a span of 9 bases. This CDR3 is built from 13 residues. The germline gives CDR1 GTSNPN, CDR2 SVGIG (reference sequence). In DNA, the CDR3 is TGTGCCTGGAGTAAAGGGGGTAACACTGAAGCTTTCTTT. It codes for CAWSKGGNTEAFF.

This sequence joins TRBV28 and TRBJ1-1; D possibly corresponds to TRBD1 (5 bases). The V gene's germline CDR1 is MDHEN and CDR2 SYDVKM. This CDR3 spans 14 amino acids. With 3 bases removed from V and 1 base from J, the gap between germline ends came to 9 bases. CDR3 sequence (DNA): TGTGCCAGCAGTTTGGACACTAGGAACACTGAAGCTTTCTTT. Protein sequence: CASSLDTRNTEAFF.

The V gene is TRBV20-1, the J gene TRBJ1-5; no definite D call. The CDR3 contains 12 residues. Looked up from germline, CDR1 is DFQATT and CDR2 is SNEGSKA (reference sequence). The V gene lost 3 bases and the J gene lost 7 bases, with 10 bases spanning the gap. DNA of the CDR3: TGCAGTGCTAGTTTTCAAAGGCAGCCCCAGCATTTT. Encoded protein: CSASFQRQPQHF.

The rearrangement joins TRBV5-1 to TRBJ1-4, with TRBD1 matching over 7 bases. V gave up 3 bases and J gave up 5 bases; unmatched junction bases: 4. CDR3 size: 14 residues. In germline, CDR1 is SGHRS, CDR2 YFSETQ. The CDR3 DNA sequence: TGCGCCAGCAGCTCGACAGGGATCAATGAAAAACTGTTTTTT. As protein: CASSSTGINEKLFF.

This clone was found a few times. The chain employs TRBV7-3 and TRBJ2-1; D call uncertain. CDR3 length equals 11 residues. Germline CDR1 is SGHTA and CDR2 is FQGTGA. The germline V and J ends were trimmed by 4 bases and 10 bases, with 8 bases remaining between them. The CDR3, as DNA: TGTGCCAGCAGCTCGGGTAGAGAGCAGTTCTTC. Translation gives CASSSGREQFF.

The genes are TRBV6-2 or TRBV6-3 and TRBJ2-1, with 8 bases fitting TRBD2. Per germline, CDR1 MNHEY and CDR2 SVGEGT. The trim removed 6 bases at V and 7 bases at J, leaving 8 bases unmatched. The CDR3 loop spans 14 amino acids. The CDR3 nucleotides are TGTGCCAGCAGCCTCGGACTAGCATCGAATGAGCAGTTCTTC. Its translation is CASSLGLASNEQFF.

The chain links TRBV11-2 to TRBJ2-3, with D perhaps TRBD1 (5 bases). Germline assignment: CDR1 SGHAT and CDR2 FQNNGV. The CDR3 consists of 14 residues. The V end was cut by 3 bases, the J end by 5 bases, with 12 bases between. CDR3 bases: TGTGCCAGCAGCTTCACAGGTTCGGGAGATACGCAGTATTTT. Translated, it gives CASSFTGSGDTQYF. Full variable domain (remainder filled in from reference TRBV11-2 and TRBJ2-3): EAGVAQSPRYKIIEKRQSVAFWCNPISGHATLYWYQQILGQGPKLLIQFQNNGVVDDSQLPKDRFSAERLKGVDSTLKIQPAKLEDSAVYLCASSFTGSGDTQYFGPGTRLTVL.

This clone was seen just once. This chain joins TRBV10-2 and TRBJ2-7; D remains ambiguous. Germline CDR1 reads WSHSY; CDR2 reads SAAADI. This CDR3 contains 11 residues. Deletions cut 8 bases from V and 4 bases from J, with 9 bases between. The CDR3: CASQALYEQYF. In DNA, the CDR3 is TGCGCCAGCCAGGCGCTATACGAGCAGTACTTC.

This chain links TRBV3-1 (or the pseudogene TRBV3-2) with TRBJ1-1, with D possibly TRBD1 on 5 matching bases. Germline V gene data show CDR1 as LGHDT and CDR2 as YNNKEL (reference sequence). The CDR3 covers 14 residues. V lost 5 bases and J lost 1, with 11 bases in between. Here the CDR3 DNA reads TGTGCCAGCAGCTTAACCGGACAGAACACTGAAGCTTTCTTT. Translating it yields CASSLTGQNTEAFF.

The V call is TRBV28, the J call TRBJ1-5; 7 nucleotides match TRBD1. Germline values: CDR1 MDHEN, CDR2 SYDVKM. The CDR3 has 14 residues. After removal of 7 bases from V and 2 bases from J, the junction contained 5 bases not matched to a gene. This chain's CDR3 is CASTVDRGNQPQHF. In DNA, the CDR3 is TGTGCCAGCACCGTTGACAGGGGCAATCAGCCCCAGCATTTT.

The rearrangement joins TRBV3-1 (or the pseudogene TRBV3-2) to TRBJ1-1, with unresolved D. Germline V gene data show CDR1 as LGHDT and CDR2 as YNNKEL (reference sequence). CDR3 length equals 9 residues. V lost 4 bases and J lost 7, with 1 base in between. CDR3 nucleotide sequence: TGTGCCAGCAGCCGTGAAGCTTTCTTT. Amino acids: CASSREAFF.

Comment on this clone: The same CDR3 arises from other DNA sequences in this sample as well. V is TRBV15 and J is TRBJ1-5; no clear D. The V end lost 0 bases, the J end lost 4 bases, and 10 bases lay between the germline ends. The CDR3 runs to 15 residues. Per germline, CDR1 LNHNV and CDR2 YYDKDF (reference sequence). The CDR3 loop reads CATSRDPGGNQPQHF. The CDR3 region has the DNA TGTGCCACCAGCAGAGACCCTGGAGGGAATCAGCCCCAGCATTTT.

V usage is TRBV14 and J usage is TRBJ2-3, with 9 bases aligning to TRBD2. Germline lookup yields CDR1 SGHDN and CDR2 FVKESK. This CDR3 has 15 residues. V gave up 5 bases and J gave up 2 bases; unmatched junction bases: 5. CDR3 sequence: CASSGLAGSTDTQYF. The CDR3 DNA reads as TGTGCCAGCAGCGGGCTAGCGGGATCCACAGATACGCAGTATTTT.